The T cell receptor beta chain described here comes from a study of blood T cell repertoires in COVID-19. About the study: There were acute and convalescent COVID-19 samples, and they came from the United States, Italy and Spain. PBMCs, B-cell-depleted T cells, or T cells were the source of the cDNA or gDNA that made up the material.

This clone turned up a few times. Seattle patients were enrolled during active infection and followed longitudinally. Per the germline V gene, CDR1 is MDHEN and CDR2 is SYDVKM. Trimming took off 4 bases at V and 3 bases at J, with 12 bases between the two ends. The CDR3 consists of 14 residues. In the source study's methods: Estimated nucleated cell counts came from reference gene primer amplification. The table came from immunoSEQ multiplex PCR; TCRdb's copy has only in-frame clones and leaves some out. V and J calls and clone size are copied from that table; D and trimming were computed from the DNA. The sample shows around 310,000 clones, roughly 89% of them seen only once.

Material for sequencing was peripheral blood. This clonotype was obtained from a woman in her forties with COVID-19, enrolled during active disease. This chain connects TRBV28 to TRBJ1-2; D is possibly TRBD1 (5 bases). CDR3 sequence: CASSSPGGHYGYTF. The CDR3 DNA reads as TGTGCCAGCAGTTCTCCGGGGGGTCACTATGGCTACACCTTC.